Shown below are 16 T cell receptor beta chains from a single sample sequenced in a study of cytomegalovirus exposure and HLA in healthy donors. The PCR employed 60 Vbeta primers together with 13 Jbeta primers. Profiled with immunoSEQ multiplex PCR; TCRdb holds only in-frame clones, not every one. The data show 65,000 to 85,000 clones, just over 70% seen once. What was sequenced was PBMCs. These receptors were collected from a man aged 60 to 75 in good health and CMV-seropositive.

The CDR3, as DNA: TGCGCCAGCAGCCAGTTCCATAGCGGGGGAGCCTACAATGAGCAGTTCTTC. This codes for CASSQFHSGGAYNEQFF. The chain recombines TRBV4-1 with TRBJ2-1, with TRBD2 matching over 9 bases. CDR1 is MGHRA and CDR2 is YSYEKL in the germline V gene. CDR3 length: 17 residues. With 3 bases clipped from V and 2 bases from J, the junction kept 8 bases outside the gene matches.

The chain carries TRBV6-5 and TRBJ1-2, with TRBD1 matching 8 bases. The CDR3 runs to 14 residues. Trimming at V came to 6 bases and at J to 4 bases, leaving 7 bases not matched to a gene. Germline lookup yields CDR1 MNHEY and CDR2 SVGAGI. The CDR3 bases are TGTGCCAGCAGCCTTAACAGGGGGGGCTATGGCTACACCTTC. Amino acids: CASSLNRGGYGYTF.

As to this clone: Within the sample, other DNA sequences also encode this same CDR3. V gene TRBV6-5 combines with J gene TRBJ1-2, with D tentatively TRBD1 (5 bases). Trimming shortened V by 6 bases and J by 3 bases, and 11 bases separated the two germline ends. Germline lookup yields CDR1 MNHEY and CDR2 SVGAGI. CDR3 length: 13 amino acids. CDR3 sequence reads: CASSPGGDYGYTF. The CDR3 DNA reads as TGTGCCAGCAGCCCGGGAGGGGACTATGGCTACACCTTC.

This chain connects TRBV27 to TRBJ1-2; TRBD1 matches at 7 bases. Germline V lookup: CDR1 MNHEY, CDR2 SMNVEV (reference sequence). With V trimmed by 4 bases and J by 8 bases, 7 bases remained unmatched. The CDR3 sequence is 13 residues long. The CDR3 here is CASSYRDSLGYTF. Here the CDR3 DNA reads TGTGCCAGCAGTTACCGGGACAGTCTGGGCTACACCTTC.

This sequence joins TRBV14 and TRBJ2-1, with D perhaps TRBD2 (5 bases). CDR1 SGHDN and CDR2 FVKESK come from the germline V gene. This CDR3 comprises 17 residues. Trimming removed 1 base at V and 7 bases at J, with 20 bases between. The CDR3 DNA reads TGTGCCAGCAGCCAAGGGAGGATGGGAGACCTCATGAATGAGCAGTTCTTC. This codes for CASSQGRMGDLMNEQFF.

This chain links TRBV11-2 with TRBJ2-5; perhaps TRBD2 as D (5 bases). Germline CDR1 is SGHAT and CDR2 is FQNNGV. V shed 5 bases and J shed 11 bases, with 18 bases lying between them. The CDR3 spans 13 residues. Here the CDR3 DNA reads TGTGCCAGCAGCCCCTTCCACTCGACGGGGCAGTACTTC. Protein sequence: CASSPFHSTGQYF.

The rearrangement joins TRBV2 to TRBJ2-5; 11 bases map to TRBD1. The last part of the DNA fits TRBJ2-7 better; the J call may be wrong. Germline loops: CDR1 SNHLY, CDR2 FYNNEI. CDR3 length: 16 amino acids. This CDR3 is CASSEARTGGLYEQYF. The CDR3 nucleotides read TGTGCCAGCAGTGAAGCGCGGACAGGGGGCCTGTACGAGCAGTACTTC.

The chain has TRBV29-1 and TRBJ2-7; TRBD2 aligns across 12 bases. The ends lost 3 bases at V and 5 bases at J; junction bases unmatched: 8. The CDR3 is 15 amino acids. Per the germline V gene, CDR1 is SQVTM and CDR2 is ANQGSEA. In DNA form, the CDR3 reads TGCAGCGTTGACGGGCTAGCGGGAGGGGTTGACGAGCAGTACTTC. Encoded protein: CSVDGLAGGVDEQYF.

This sequence joins TRBV6-5 and TRBJ2-7; 10 bases line up with TRBD2. V lost 6 bases, J lost 4 bases, and 6 bases stayed unmatched. From germline, CDR1 is MNHEY and CDR2 SVGAGI. The CDR3 extends over 14 amino acids. The CDR3 reads CASRPLAGVYEQYF. CDR3 coding DNA: TGTGCCAGCAGGCCCCTAGCGGGAGTTTACGAGCAGTACTTC.

This sequence joins TRBV11-2 and TRBJ2-5; D perhaps matches TRBD1 (5 bases). The CDR3 has 14 residues. CDR1 and CDR2 from the germline V gene are SGHAT and FQNNGV. V was shortened by 2 bases and J by 1 base, with 8 bases between the two germline ends. Here the CDR3 reads CASSLSRVQETQYF. CDR3 nucleotide sequence: TGTGCCAGCAGCTTATCCAGGGTCCAAGAGACCCAGTACTTC.

The rearrangement joins TRBV13 to TRBJ2-7; 10 bases are shared with TRBD1. Germline CDR1 and CDR2: PRHDT and FYEKMQ (reference sequence). V lost 0 bases, J lost 3 bases, and 2 bases stayed unmatched. This CDR3 contains 15 residues. CDR3 amino acids: CASSLGGQGRYEQYF. The CDR3 region has the DNA TGTGCCAGCAGCTTAGGGGGACAGGGGCGCTACGAGCAGTACTTC. Full variable domain (missing parts from reference TRBV13 and TRBJ2-7): AAGVIQSPRHLIKEKRETATLKCYPIPRHDTVYWYQQGPGQDPQFLISFYEKMQSDKGSIPDRFSAQQFSDYHSELNMSSLELGDSALYFCASSLGGQGRYEQYFGPGTRLTVT.

This clone has a single count. J is TRBJ2-1 and V is TRBV23-1; 7 positions agree with TRBD1. TRBV23-1 carries the ORF label, with uncertain function. With 5 bases clipped from V and 0 bases from J, the junction kept 13 bases outside the gene matches. The CDR3 is 18 residues long. CDR3 bases: TGCGCCAGCAGTGAACCCGGGACAGCGTTAAGCTCCTACAATGAGCAGTTCTTC. This sequence encodes CASSEPGTALSSYNEQFF.

The genes are TRBV7-2 and TRBJ1-5; perhaps TRBD1 as D (5 bases). Germline V gene sequence: CDR1 SGHTA, CDR2 FQGNSA. The CDR3 length is 14 residues. Trimming cost V 2 bases and J 4 bases, with 9 bases left between them. This chain's CDR3 is CASSLQAGNQPQHF. The CDR3, as DNA: TGTGCCAGCAGCTTACAGGCAGGGAATCAGCCCCAGCATTTT.

This chain joins TRBV7-5 and TRBJ2-5; the table's D call, TRBD2, has no DNA check behind it. TRBV7-5 represents a pseudogene. The CDR3 is 15 amino acids. In nucleotides, the CDR3 is TGTGCCAGAAGCGGGGGCGGGGGGTGGACAAAGACCCAGTACTTC. As protein: CARSGGGGWTKTQYF.

The chain has TRBV29-1 and TRBJ2-3; 8 bases agree with TRBD2. In germline, CDR1 is SQVTM, CDR2 ANQGSEA. CDR3 size: 15 residues. V shed 5 bases and J 4 bases; nucleotides not matched to a gene: 11. The CDR3 spells CSVFKSGSTADTQYF. CDR3 in DNA: TGCAGCGTTTTTAAAAGCGGGAGTACCGCAGATACGCAGTATTTT.

Only a few counts were recorded for this clone. The chain is built from TRBV6-1 and TRBJ2-1; the match to TRBD2 covers 11 bases. The CDR3 has 15 amino acids. Trimming took 6 bases from V and 6 from J; bases not matched to a gene: 7. Per germline, CDR1 MNHNS and CDR2 SASEGT. CDR3 sequence (DNA): TGTGCCAGCAGCCCCCCTAGCGGGGGGACCAATGAGCAGTTCTTC. Its translation: CASSPPSGGTNEQFF.